The 6 T cell receptor beta chains given below trace back to one sample, sequenced in a study of T cells expressing NK-cell markers. TCRdb reprocessed the 5' RACE reads, keeping one entry per CDR3 protein, no DNA. The sample totals about 380,000 distinct CDR3 sequences. The sample consisted of blood T cells: a sorted CD56 or NKG2C T cell subset, CD4+ or CD8+ T cells, or bulk PBMC T cells (not recorded which). All receptors derive from a man aged 18-75 years in good health.

J is TRBJ2-3 and V is TRBV3-1; TCRdb picks TRBD1, but there is no DNA to check that call. CDR3 length: 16 residues. Germline V gives CDR1 LGHDT, CDR2 YNNKEL (reference sequence). The CDR3 here is CASSRSGTAHTDTQYF.

The rearrangement uses TRBV7-7 and TRBJ2-1; TCRdb's assignment of TRBD1 cannot be checked, as there is no DNA. The CDR3 covers 14 residues. Germline loops: CDR1 SSHAT, CDR2 FNYEAQ (reference sequence). CDR3 amino acids: CASSLGGGQGEQFF.

The chain joins TRBV27 to TRBJ1-2; the TCRdb call, TRBD1, lacks DNA for checking. This CDR3 region has 13 residues. The germline CDR1 and CDR2 sequences are MNHEY and SMNVEV (reference sequence). The CDR3 is CASRRGRGYGYTF.

The chain joins TRBV12-3 or TRBV12-4 to TRBJ2-2; the D call of TRBD2 rests on TCRdb alone, since no DNA is present to check it. The CDR3 extends over 16 amino acids. The CDR3 spells CASSLLLAGVTGELFF.

This chain uses TRBV30 with TRBJ1-1. Germline CDR1 GTSNPN, CDR2 SVGIG (reference sequence). The CDR3 length is 14 residues. This CDR3 reads CAWSEYRRNTEAFF.

V is TRBV21-1 and J is TRBJ2-1; TCRdb indicates TRBD2, and absent DNA this call remains unverified. TRBV21-1 is termed a pseudogene. The CDR3 sequence is 16 residues long. CDR3 residues: CASRPESGGAGNEQFF.